These 31 T cell receptor beta chains originate from one sample sequenced in a study of control samples from healthy donors and cancer patients (dated by TCRdb to about 2020). The method was the immunoSEQ multiplex PCR assay. TCRdb stores this immuneACCESS table with in-frame sequences only. Part of the clones is absent; in the studies checked, under half of the shortfall reflects unresolved V genes, and no reason is known for the rest. For this sample the table gives about 60,000 clones, of which roughly 90% were detected only once. Together, the top ten hold 1.5% to 2% of the sample. The sample was PBMCs. These receptors originate from a man in his forties or fifties with colorectal cancer.

The genes are TRBV7-8 and TRBJ1-2; 10 bases are a match to TRBD1. This CDR3 contains 14 residues. Germline lookup yields CDR1 SGHVS and CDR2 FQNEAQ. V gave up 1 base and J gave up 8 bases; unmatched junction bases: 4. The CDR3 is CASSLGQGAWGYTF. CDR3 sequence (DNA): TGTGCCAGCAGCTTAGGACAGGGGGCCTGGGGCTACACCTTC.

The chain carries TRBV14 and TRBJ2-1; 8 nucleotides agree with TRBD2. The CDR3 spans 16 residues. J gave up 9 bases and V 3 bases, and 13 bases lay outside the gene matches. Per the germline V gene, CDR1 is SGHDN and CDR2 is FVKESK. The CDR3 spells CASSQEAGVSSGEQFF. The DNA for the CDR3 is TGTGCCAGCAGCCAGGAAGCGGGGGTGTCCTCGGGTGAGCAGTTCTTC.

The chain has TRBV6-2 or TRBV6-3 and TRBJ2-1; TRBD2 agrees at 7 bases. CDR1 and CDR2 (germline): MNHEY, SVGEGT. This CDR3 region has 18 residues. J gave up 3 bases and V 4 bases, and 15 bases lay outside the gene matches. The CDR3 sequence is CASSFLLEAGLFYNEQFF. The CDR3, as DNA: TGTGCCAGCAGTTTTTTACTCGAAGCGGGACTCTTCTACAATGAGCAGTTCTTC.

This clone was counted once. The chain is built from TRBV2 and TRBJ2-7; D uncertain. The CDR3 has 12 amino acids. Per germline, CDR1 SNHLY and CDR2 FYNNEI. Trimming removed 4 bases at V and 4 bases at J, with 8 bases between. The CDR3 region is CASSGETYEQYF. CDR3 in DNA: TGTGCCAGCAGTGGGGAAACTTACGAGCAGTACTTC. Variable domain in full (rest from reference TRBV2 and TRBJ2-7): EPEVTQTPSHQVTQMGQEVILRCVPISNHLYFYWYRQILGQKVEFLVSFYNNEISEKSEIFDDQFSVERPDGSNFTLKIRSTKLEDSAMYFCASSGETYEQYFGPGTRLTVT.

The chain uses TRBV19 and TRBJ2-3; TRBD1 aligns across 11 bases. Trimming cost V 4 bases and J 1 base; bases outside gene matches: 7. There are 17 residues in the CDR3. Germline values: CDR1 LNHDA, CDR2 SQIVND (reference sequence). Written as DNA, the CDR3 is TGTGCCAGTAGTACCCAAGGACAGGGGGCGCGCACAGATACGCAGTATTTT. Translated, it gives CASSTQGQGARTDTQYF.

The chain has TRBV3-1 (or the pseudogene TRBV3-2) and TRBJ1-2; D is unclear. CDR3 size: 17 residues. Trimming removed 6 bases from V and 2 bases from J, with 22 bases in between. Germline CDR1 reads LGHDT; CDR2 reads YNNKEL (reference sequence). The CDR3 bases are TGTGCCAGCAGTCCAAGATCCTACCAGGAGTGGAACTATGGCTACACCTTC. This sequence encodes CASSPRSYQEWNYGYTF.

The chain uses TRBV6-5 and TRBJ2-2, with a possible D match to TRBD2 (5 bases). V lost 2 bases and J 6 bases, leaving 7 bases between the germline ends. The length of the CDR3 is 13 residues. From germline, CDR1 is MNHEY and CDR2 SVGAGI. The CDR3 protein is CASSYPGAGELFF. In DNA form, the CDR3 reads TGTGCCAGCAGTTACCCCGGGGCCGGGGAGCTGTTTTTT.

This clone showed up just a few times. The rearrangement links TRBV7-9 to TRBJ1-1, with 8 nucleotides matching TRBD1. CDR1 is SEHNR, CDR2 FQNEAQ, per germline (reference sequence). CDR3 length equals 15 residues. Trimming removed 2 bases from V and 5 bases from J; junction bases left unmatched: 7. DNA for the CDR3: TGTGCCAGCAGCTTACCTGGACAGGGTGGGACTGAAGCTTTCTTT. Protein: CASSLPGQGGTEAFF.

This chain uses TRBV19 with TRBJ2-7, with D possibly being TRBD1 (5 bases). CDR1 and CDR2 (germline): LNHDA, SQIVND (reference sequence). The CDR3 has 15 residues. Trimming took off 4 bases at V and 3 bases at J, with 16 bases between the two ends. For the CDR3, the DNA is TGTGCCAGTAGTACTCCAGGGCAGCGATACTACGAGCAGTACTTC. Protein sequence: CASSTPGQRYYEQYF.

The gene calls are TRBV11-3 and TRBJ2-3; 7 bases map to TRBD2. The germline CDR1 and CDR2 sequences are SGHNT and YENEEA. Losses at the gene ends were 5 bases for V and 2 bases for J; bases not matched to a gene: 10. The CDR3 contains 16 residues. The CDR3 here is CASSQRWGGDTDTQYF. The CDR3 nucleotides are TGTGCCAGCAGCCAGAGATGGGGAGGGGACACAGATACGCAGTATTTT.

V and J are TRBV7-2 and TRBJ2-1; a weak D match, TRBD1 (6 bases). Trimming took 4 bases from V and 6 from J, leaving 13 bases between them. The germline V gene has CDR1 SGHTA and CDR2 FQGNSA. The CDR3 totals 14 residues. The CDR3 DNA reads as TGTGCCAGCAGCTACTCGAGGGGGTTCAATGAGCAGTTCTTC. As protein: CASSYSRGFNEQFF.

V is TRBV6-2 or TRBV6-3 and J is TRBJ2-5; either TRBD1 or TRBD2 may supply D (5 bases each). The V gene's germline CDR1 is MNHEY and CDR2 SVGEGT. Trimming shortened V by 5 bases and J by 5 bases, and 15 bases separated the two germline ends. The CDR3 covers 14 residues. DNA for the CDR3: TGTGCCAGCAGTAAGGGACGGACCTTCGAGACCCAGTACTTC. As protein: CASSKGRTFETQYF.

The chain couples TRBV6-6 to TRBJ2-7; 7 nucleotides agree with TRBD1. From germline, CDR1 is MNHNY and CDR2 SVGAGI (reference sequence). CDR3 length: 15 residues. Trimming at V came to 5 bases and at J to 4 bases, leaving 11 bases not matched to a gene. The CDR3 loop reads CASSRIGDRRYEQYF. In DNA form, the CDR3 reads TGTGCCAGCAGTCGCATCGGGGACAGACGATACGAGCAGTACTTC.

The gene calls are TRBV3-1 (or the pseudogene TRBV3-2) and TRBJ1-2; D is possibly TRBD1 (6 bases). The CDR3 contains 14 residues. CDR1 is LGHDT, CDR2 YNNKEL, per germline (reference sequence). V was trimmed by 2 bases and J by 4 bases, leaving 11 bases between them. The CDR3 reads CASSQTGKVYGYTF. In DNA form, the CDR3 reads TGTGCCAGCAGCCAAACAGGGAAGGTCTATGGCTACACCTTC.

The J gene is TRBJ1-4, the V gene TRBV6-6; D perhaps matches TRBD1 (5 bases). Germline V CDR1 and CDR2: MNHNY, SVGAGI (reference sequence). Trimming shortened V by 6 bases and J by 0 bases, and 14 bases separated the two germline ends. This CDR3 contains 16 residues. The CDR3 spells CASRNDQGATNEKLFF. The DNA of the CDR3 is TGTGCCAGCAGAAATGACCAGGGTGCAACTAATGAAAAACTGTTTTTT.

The V gene is TRBV7-2, the J gene TRBJ2-7; 7 nucleotides agree with TRBD1. CDR3 size: 14 residues. Per germline, CDR1 SGHTA and CDR2 FQGNSA. After removal of 4 bases from V and 2 bases from J, the junction contained 5 bases not matched to a gene. The CDR3 is CASSSHRGPYEQYF. CDR3 sequence (DNA): TGTGCCAGCAGCTCACACAGGGGCCCCTACGAGCAGTACTTC.

The gene calls are TRBV6-6 and TRBJ2-3, with TRBD2 identical over 8 bases. CDR3 size: 16 residues. Germline V gene lookup returns CDR1 MNHNY and CDR2 SVGAGI (reference sequence). After removal of 6 bases from V and 5 bases from J, the junction contained 13 bases not matched to a gene. The DNA for the CDR3 is TGTGCCAGCAGCGACCCACGGGGGGGCATGGAAGATACGCAGTATTTT. Protein: CASSDPRGGMEDTQYF.

The DNA of the CDR3 is TGTGCCAGCAGCCCCGGGTGGACTGAAGCTTTCTTT. Protein sequence: CASSPGWTEAFF. This rearrangement joins TRBV3-1 (or the pseudogene TRBV3-2) to TRBJ1-1, with no clear D. Trimming shortened V by 4 bases and J by 5 bases, and 8 bases separated the two germline ends. The CDR3 runs 12 residues. Germline CDR1 LGHDT, CDR2 YNNKEL (reference sequence).

V and J are TRBV10-3 and TRBJ1-3, with a tentative D call TRBD1 (6 bases). This CDR3 is built from 13 residues. Germline V lookup: CDR1 ENHRY, CDR2 SYGVKD. V was clipped by 10 bases and J by 7 bases, with 17 bases between them. CDR3 region: CATGGGGRNTIYF. In DNA, the CDR3 is TGTGCCACTGGAGGCGGGGGGCGGAACACCATATATTTT.

Details on this clone: The sample carries other DNA sequences with the same CDR3. The chain has TRBV18 and TRBJ2-5, with a possible D match to TRBD1 (6 bases). The CDR3 has 13 amino acids. The V gene's germline CDR1 is KGHSH and CDR2 LQKENI. V lost 6 bases, J lost 5 bases, and 13 bases lay in between. This chain's CDR3 is CASSPQGGETQYF. CDR3 coding DNA: TGTGCCAGCTCCCCCCAAGGGGGTGAGACCCAGTACTTC.

This chain links TRBV24-1 with TRBJ2-1; possible D gene TRBD2, 5 bases. The CDR3 length is 15 residues. The germline CDR1 and CDR2 sequences are KGHDR and SFDVKD. V was trimmed by 3 bases and J by 8 bases, leaving 16 bases between them. CDR3 protein: CATSDHATGTDEQFF. The CDR3, as DNA: TGTGCCACCAGTGATCATGCAACGGGAACCGATGAGCAGTTCTTC.

The rearrangement links TRBV14 to TRBJ2-3, with 7 positions matching TRBD2. In germline, CDR1 is SGHDN, CDR2 FVKESK. J gave up 5 bases and V 4 bases, and 6 bases lay outside the gene matches. The length of the CDR3 is 14 residues. The CDR3 nucleotides are TGTGCCAGCAGCCCAAGACTAGCCGGAGATACGCAGTATTTT. It codes for CASSPRLAGDTQYF.

This clone appeared once. The chain is built from TRBV27 and TRBJ2-7; D not resolved. V was shortened by 4 bases and J by 2 bases, with 9 bases between the two germline ends. The CDR3 totals 13 residues. Per the germline V gene, CDR1 is MNHEY and CDR2 is SMNVEV (reference sequence). As DNA, the CDR3 is TGTGCCAGCAGTTATGGGCCAGCCTACGAGCAGTACTTC. Translation gives CASSYGPAYEQYF.

The CDR3 nucleotides read TGTGCCAGCAGTCTAAACGGACACCATAATTCACCCCTCCACTTT. Translation gives CASSLNGHHNSPLHF. The rearrangement links TRBV6-2 or TRBV6-3 to TRBJ1-6, with a tentative D call TRBD1 (5 bases). With 5 bases removed from V and 5 bases from J, the gap between germline ends came to 13 bases. This CDR3 is 15 amino acids long. CDR1 and CDR2 (germline): MNHEY, SVGEGT.

The CDR3 here is CASSAGDQNSPLHF. The DNA of the CDR3 is TGTGCCAGCAGCGCAGGGGACCAAAATTCACCCCTCCACTTT. The rearrangement joins TRBV11-3 to TRBJ1-6; weak D call: TRBD1 (6 bases). Trimming shortened V by 5 bases and J by 7 bases, and 12 bases separated the two germline ends. The length of the CDR3 is 14 residues. Looked up from germline, CDR1 is SGHNT and CDR2 is YENEEA.

This clone was counted between two and nine times. The J gene is TRBJ1-1, the V gene TRBV5-1, with a weak D call TRBD1 (5 bases). The V end was cut by 3 bases, the J end by 2 bases, with 20 bases between. The V gene's germline CDR1 is SGHRS and CDR2 YFSETQ. CDR3 size: 17 residues. CDR3 sequence: CASSYMWGSVRNTEAFF. Written as DNA, the CDR3 is TGCGCCAGCAGCTACATGTGGGGCAGTGTGAGAAACACTGAAGCTTTCTTT. The entire variable domain, with the rest obtained from reference TRBV5-1 and TRBJ1-1, is as follows: KAGVTQTPRYLIKTRGQQVTLSCSPISGHRSVSWYQQTPGQGLQFLFEYFSETQRNKGNFPGRFSGRQFSNSRSEMNVSTLELGDSALYLCASSYMWGSVRNTEAFFGQGTRLTVV.

This sequence joins TRBV12-3 or TRBV12-4 and TRBJ1-1, with unresolved D. This CDR3 comprises 13 residues. Trimming pared 3 bases from V and 5 bases from J, leaving 10 bases between. The chain's CDR3 is CASSFQSGTEAFF. The CDR3 DNA reads TGTGCCAGCAGTTTTCAGAGTGGGACTGAAGCTTTCTTT.

This chain connects TRBV5-1 to TRBJ2-2, with 7 bases matching TRBD2. Trimming cost V 4 bases and J 5 bases; bases outside gene matches: 8. Per germline, CDR1 SGHRS and CDR2 YFSETQ. This CDR3 comprises 15 residues. For the CDR3, the DNA is TGCGCCAGCAGCCCTTTGGCTAGCGGTACCGGGGAGCTGTTTTTT. Encoded protein: CASSPLASGTGELFF.

Only a few counts were recorded for this clone. The V call is TRBV27, the J call TRBJ2-7; D is undetermined. This CDR3 has 11 amino acids. V was cut by 4 bases and J by 7 bases, with 8 bases left in between. Germline values: CDR1 MNHEY, CDR2 SMNVEV (reference sequence). The CDR3 sequence: CASSSGPEQYF. In DNA form, the CDR3 reads TGTGCCAGCAGTTCCGGCCCGGAGCAGTACTTC.

The rearrangement uses TRBV3-1 (or the pseudogene TRBV3-2) and TRBJ1-6, with 9 bases that match TRBD1. Germline V gene lookup returns CDR1 LGHDT and CDR2 YNNKEL (reference sequence). V lost 4 bases, J lost 6 bases, and 4 bases stayed unmatched. CDR3 size: 15 residues. CDR3 nucleotide sequence: TGTGCCAGCAGCCTAAGGGGACAGGGTAATTCACCCCTCCACTTT. This translates into CASSLRGQGNSPLHF.

The V call is TRBV19, the J call TRBJ2-5, with D possibly being TRBD2 (7 bases). Between the trimmed V and J ends, which lost 5 bases and 5 bases, there was a span of 15 bases. This CDR3 is 14 amino acids long. The germline V gene has CDR1 LNHDA and CDR2 SQIVND (reference sequence). CDR3 bases: TGTGCCAGTAGTCCCCGGGGGGCCGGGGAGACCCAGTACTTC. Its protein product is CASSPRGAGETQYF.